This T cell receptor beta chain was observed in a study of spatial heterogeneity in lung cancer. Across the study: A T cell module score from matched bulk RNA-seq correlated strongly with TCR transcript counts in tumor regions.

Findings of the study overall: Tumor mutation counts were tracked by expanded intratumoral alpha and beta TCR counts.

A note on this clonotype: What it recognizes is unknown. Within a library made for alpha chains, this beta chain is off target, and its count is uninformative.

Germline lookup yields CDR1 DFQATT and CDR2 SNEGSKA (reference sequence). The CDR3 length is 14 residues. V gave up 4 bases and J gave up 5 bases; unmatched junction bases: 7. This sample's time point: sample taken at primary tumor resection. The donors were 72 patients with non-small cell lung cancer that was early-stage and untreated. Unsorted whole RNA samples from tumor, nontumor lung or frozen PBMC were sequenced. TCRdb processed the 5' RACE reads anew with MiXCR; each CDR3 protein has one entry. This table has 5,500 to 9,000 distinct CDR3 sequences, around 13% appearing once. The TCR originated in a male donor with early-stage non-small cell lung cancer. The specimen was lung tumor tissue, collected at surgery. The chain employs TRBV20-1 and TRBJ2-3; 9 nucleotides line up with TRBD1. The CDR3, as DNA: TGCAGTGCTACATGGGACAGGGTAAAAGATACGCAGTATTTT. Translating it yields CSATWDRVKDTQYF.